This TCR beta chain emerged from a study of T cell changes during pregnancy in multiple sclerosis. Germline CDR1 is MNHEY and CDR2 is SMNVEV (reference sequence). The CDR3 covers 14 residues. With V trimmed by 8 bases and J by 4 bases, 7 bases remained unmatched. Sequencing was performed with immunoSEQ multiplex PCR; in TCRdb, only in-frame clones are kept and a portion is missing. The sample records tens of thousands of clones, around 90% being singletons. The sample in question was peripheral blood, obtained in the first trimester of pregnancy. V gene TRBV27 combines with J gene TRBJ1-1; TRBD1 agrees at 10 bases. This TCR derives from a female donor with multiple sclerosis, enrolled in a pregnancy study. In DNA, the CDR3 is TGTGCCAGCCAATCGGACAGGGGGGCCACTGAAGCTTTCTTT. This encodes CASQSDRGATEAFF.